The following is a TCR beta chain sequence with its context. Its specificity is unknown. The sample originates from a study of CXCR3-negative and CXCR3-positive naive CD8 T cells. Study-wide findings and caveats: Naive CXCR3-positive and CXCR3-negative cells shared TRBV-TRBJ usage; memory cells diverged. Hydrophobicity of TRB CDR3s was greater in CXCR3-positive naive cells than in CXCR3-negative naive cells. Naive subsets showed comparable surface CD5, and TCR interaction strength was also inferred from TRB CDR3 physicochemistry. Diversity ran similarly high across both naive subsets but far lower in memory CD8+ cells.

Germline V CDR1 and CDR2: SGHRS, YFSETQ. This CDR3 contains 15 residues. Carrying UMI labels, the TRB cDNA libraries were prepared through 5' RACE. No DNA is given; TCRdb re-called the 5' RACE reads and lists each CDR3 protein once. This listing includes fewer than 60,000 distinct CDR3 sequences. The chain is built from TRBV5-1 and TRBJ2-7; TCRdb proposes TRBD2, but this gene call is untestable without DNA. Sample: naive CXCR3- CD8+ T cells from blood. Subset: CD45RO-CCR7+CD27+CD95- naive CD8+ T cells lacking CXCR3 (TNR3-). The clonotype was recovered from a human donor in good health. Some clones in this sample may be carry-over from other donors' samples. Here the CDR3 reads CASSPGLAGGYEQYF.